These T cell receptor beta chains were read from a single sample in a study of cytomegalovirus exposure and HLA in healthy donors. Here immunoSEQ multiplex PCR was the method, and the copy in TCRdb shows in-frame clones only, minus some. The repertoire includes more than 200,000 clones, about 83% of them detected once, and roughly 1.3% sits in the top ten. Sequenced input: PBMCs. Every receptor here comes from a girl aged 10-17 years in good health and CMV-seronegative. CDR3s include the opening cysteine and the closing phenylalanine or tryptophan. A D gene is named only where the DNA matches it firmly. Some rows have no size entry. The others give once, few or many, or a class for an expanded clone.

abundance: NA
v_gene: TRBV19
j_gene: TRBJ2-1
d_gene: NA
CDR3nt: TGTGCCAGTAGTGCCCTCAGGGGCGGCGTTGAGCAGTTCTTC
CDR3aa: CASSALRGGVEQFF

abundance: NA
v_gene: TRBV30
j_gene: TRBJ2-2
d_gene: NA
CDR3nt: TGTGCCTGGAATCAAAGAGGGAACACCGGGGAGCTGTTTTTT
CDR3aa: CAWNQRGNTGELFF

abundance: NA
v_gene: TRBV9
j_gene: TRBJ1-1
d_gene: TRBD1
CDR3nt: TGTGCCAGCAGCGTAGGACCACAGGGGCCTGAAGCTTTCTTT
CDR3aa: CASSVGPQGPEAFF

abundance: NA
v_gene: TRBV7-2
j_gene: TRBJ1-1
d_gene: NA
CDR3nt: TGTGCCAGCAGCTTTCGGAGAGCGAACACTGAAGCTTTCTTT
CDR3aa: CASSFRRANTEAFF

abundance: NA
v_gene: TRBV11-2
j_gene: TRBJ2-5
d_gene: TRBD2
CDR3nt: TGTGCCAGCAGTCGTATAGCGGGATTACGCGAGACCCAGTACTTC
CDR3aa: CASSRIAGLRETQYF

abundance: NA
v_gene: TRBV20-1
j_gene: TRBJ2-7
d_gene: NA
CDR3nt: TGCAGTGCTAGTTTCGGGGACGAGCAGTACTTC
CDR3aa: CSASFGDEQYF

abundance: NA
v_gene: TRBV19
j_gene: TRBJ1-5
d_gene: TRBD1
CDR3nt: TGTGCCAGTAGTGCAGGGGGGTCTAGTCAGCCCCAGCATTTT
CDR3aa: CASSAGGSSQPQHF

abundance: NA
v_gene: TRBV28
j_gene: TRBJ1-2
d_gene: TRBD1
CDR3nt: TGTGCCAGCAGTTACAGGGGGATCAGCGGCTACACCTTC
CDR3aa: CASSYRGISGYTF

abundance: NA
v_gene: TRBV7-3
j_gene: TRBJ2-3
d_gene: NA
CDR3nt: TGTGCCAGCAGGTTGGGGCCAGGGAGCACAGATACGCAGTATTTT
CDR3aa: CASRLGPGSTDTQYF

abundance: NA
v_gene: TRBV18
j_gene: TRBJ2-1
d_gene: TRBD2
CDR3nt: TGTGCCAGCTCGTCAGGGACTAGCGGGATAAATGAGCAGTTCTTC
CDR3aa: CASSSGTSGINEQFF

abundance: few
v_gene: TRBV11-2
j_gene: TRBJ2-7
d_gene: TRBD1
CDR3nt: TGTGCCAGCAGCACGGGACAGGGTGATTACGAGCAGTACTTC
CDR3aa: CASSTGQGDYEQYF

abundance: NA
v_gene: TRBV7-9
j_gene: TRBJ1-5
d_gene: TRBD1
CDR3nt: TGTGCCAGCAGTCCTTCCGGGACAGACAATCAGCCCCAGCATTTT
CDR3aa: CASSPSGTDNQPQHF

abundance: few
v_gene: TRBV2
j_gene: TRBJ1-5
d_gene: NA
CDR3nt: TGTGCCAGCAGAGGACAATATAGCAATCAGCCCCAGCATTTT
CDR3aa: CASRGQYSNQPQHF

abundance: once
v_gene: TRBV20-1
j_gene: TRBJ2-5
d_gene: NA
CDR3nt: TGCAGTGTTAACCAAGAGACCCAGTACTTC
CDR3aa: CSVNQETQYF

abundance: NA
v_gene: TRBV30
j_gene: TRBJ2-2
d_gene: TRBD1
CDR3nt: TGTGCCTGGAGTTCCGGGACAGGAAGCACCGGGGAGCTGTTTTTT
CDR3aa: CAWSSGTGSTGELFF

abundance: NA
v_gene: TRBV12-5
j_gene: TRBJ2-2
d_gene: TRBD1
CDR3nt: TGTGCTAGTGGTTCGCCAACAGGGGGACCGACAAAAAACACCGGGGAGCTGTTTTTT
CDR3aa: CASGSPTGGPTKNTGELFF

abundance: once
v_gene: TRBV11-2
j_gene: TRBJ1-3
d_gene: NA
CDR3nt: TGTGCCAGCAGCTTAGTTTTCGGATTAGAGTGGAGCTCTGGAAACACCATATATTTT
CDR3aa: CASSLVFGLEWSSGNTIYF

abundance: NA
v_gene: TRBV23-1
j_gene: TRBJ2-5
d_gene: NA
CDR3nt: TGCGCCAGCAGTCAAGGGCAGCCTTCCCAAGAGACCCAGTACTTC
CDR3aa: CASSQGQPSQETQYF

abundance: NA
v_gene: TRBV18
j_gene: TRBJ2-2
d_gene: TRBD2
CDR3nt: TGTGCCAGCTCGGCGGGAGGCGTAATAAACACCGGGGAGCTGTTTTTT
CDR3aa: CASSAGGVINTGELFF

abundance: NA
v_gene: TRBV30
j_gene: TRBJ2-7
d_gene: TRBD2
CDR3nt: TGTGCCAGATCACTAGCGGGAGGCTACGAGCAGTACTTC
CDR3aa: CARSLAGGYEQYF

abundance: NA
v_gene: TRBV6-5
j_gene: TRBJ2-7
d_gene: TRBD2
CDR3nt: TGTGCCAGCAGGGGACGGACTAGCGGATCCTACGAGCAGTACTTC
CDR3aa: CASRGRTSGSYEQYF

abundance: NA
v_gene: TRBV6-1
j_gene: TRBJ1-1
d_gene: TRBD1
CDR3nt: TGTGCCAGCAGTCTACAGGGGGCGAGGGGTGAAGCTTTCTTT
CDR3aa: CASSLQGARGEAFF

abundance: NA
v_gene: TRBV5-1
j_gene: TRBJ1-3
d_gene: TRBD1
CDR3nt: TGCGCCAGCAGCTTGGCCGGGGTACAGGGGGCGAACACCATATATTTT
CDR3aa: CASSLAGVQGANTIYF

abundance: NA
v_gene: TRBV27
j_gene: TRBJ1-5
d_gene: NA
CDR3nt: TGTGCCAGCAGTTTCTGGCCAGGGAGGCGCAATCAGCCCCAGCATTTT
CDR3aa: CASSFWPGRRNQPQHF

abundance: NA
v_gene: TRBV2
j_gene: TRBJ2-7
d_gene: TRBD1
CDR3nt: TGTGCCAGCAGGGAAGACAGGGGGAGGTACTTC
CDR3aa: CASREDRGRYF

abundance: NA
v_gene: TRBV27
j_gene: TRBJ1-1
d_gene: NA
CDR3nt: TGTGCCAGCAGTTTATCAGTCAGACTCACTGAAGCTTTCTTT
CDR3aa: CASSLSVRLTEAFF

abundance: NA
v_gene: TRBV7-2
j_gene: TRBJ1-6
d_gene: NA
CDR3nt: TGTGCCAGCAGCTATATCAGCAGGCAGCTCCACTTT
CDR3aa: CASSYISRQLHF

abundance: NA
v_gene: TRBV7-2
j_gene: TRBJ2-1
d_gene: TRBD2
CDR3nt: TGTGCCAGCAGCTTGGGACTAGCGGGATTTCAGAAGTTCTTC
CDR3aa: CASSLGLAGFQKFF

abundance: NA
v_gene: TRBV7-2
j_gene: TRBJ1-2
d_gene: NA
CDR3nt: TGTGCCAGCAGAACCTACAACTATGGCTACACCTTC
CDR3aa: CASRTYNYGYTF

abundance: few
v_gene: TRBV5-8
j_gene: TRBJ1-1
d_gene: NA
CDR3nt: TGTGCCAGCAGCTTGGTCCCGGGGTTCAAGGGCACTGAAGCTTTCTTT
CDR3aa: CASSLVPGFKGTEAFF

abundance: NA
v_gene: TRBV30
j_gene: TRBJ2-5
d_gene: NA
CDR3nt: TGTGCCTGGACCGTACGGAGGGGCGAGACCCAGTACTTC
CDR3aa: CAWTVRRGETQYF

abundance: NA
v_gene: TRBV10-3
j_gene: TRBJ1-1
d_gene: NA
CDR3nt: TGTGCCATCGGGGGCGTCACTGAAGCTTTCTTT
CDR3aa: CAIGGVTEAFF

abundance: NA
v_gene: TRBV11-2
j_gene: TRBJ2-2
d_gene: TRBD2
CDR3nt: TGTGCCAGCAGCTCCGATCCTAGCGGGAGGAACCCCGGGGAGCTGTTTTTT
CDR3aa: CASSSDPSGRNPGELFF

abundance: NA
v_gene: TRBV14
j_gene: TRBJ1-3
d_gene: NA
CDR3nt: TGTGCCAGCAGCCGCGATCGAAACACCATATATTTT
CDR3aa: CASSRDRNTIYF

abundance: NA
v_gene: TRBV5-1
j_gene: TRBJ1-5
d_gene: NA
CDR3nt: TGCGCCAGCAGCTGGGGGGGAGGGGGCAATCAGCCCCAGCATTTT
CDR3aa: CASSWGGGGNQPQHF

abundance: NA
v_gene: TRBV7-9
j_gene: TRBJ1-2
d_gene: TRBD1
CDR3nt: TGTGCCAGCAGCCAGGACAGGAGAAGGTCTAACTATGGCTACACCTTC
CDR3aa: CASSQDRRRSNYGYTF

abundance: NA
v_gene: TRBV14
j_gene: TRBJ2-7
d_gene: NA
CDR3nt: TGTGCCAGCAGCCAACTACTGCACTACGAGCAGTACTTC
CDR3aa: CASSQLLHYEQYF

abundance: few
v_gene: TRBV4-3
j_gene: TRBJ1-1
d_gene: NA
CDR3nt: TGCGCCAGCAGCCAAGCCGAGACAGGTTCAGGGGCTTTCTTT
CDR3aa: CASSQAETGSGAFF

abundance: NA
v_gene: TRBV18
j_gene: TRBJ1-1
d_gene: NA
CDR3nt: TGTGCCAGCTCACCTCAGGGGTTGAACACTGAAGCTTTCTTT
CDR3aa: CASSPQGLNTEAFF

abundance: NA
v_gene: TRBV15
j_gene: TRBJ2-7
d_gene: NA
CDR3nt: TGTGCCACCAGCAGAGGAACAGAGTTCGGGCAGTACTTC
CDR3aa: CATSRGTEFGQYF

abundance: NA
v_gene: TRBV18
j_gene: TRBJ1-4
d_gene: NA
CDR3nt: TGTGCCAGCTCACCACGAGAAGCAACTAATGAAAAACTGTTTTTT
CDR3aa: CASSPREATNEKLFF